This T cell receptor beta chain came from a study of blood T cells in healthy people across ages. Study conclusions and caveats: Estimates of total diversity, which came from one million sequenced T cells, were considered to be underestimates.

Note on this clonotype: Its antigen is not identified.

Each donor's blood draw was roughly 10 milliliters of peripheral blood. It was with a sample-barcoded 5' primer and a J-beta primer mix that a second PCR of roughly 6 to 12 cycles was run. In TCRdb, the 5' RACE reads were re-called with MiXCR into one record per CDR3 protein. Altogether over 1,500,000 distinct CDR3 sequences are present, approximately 39% being singletons, with the ten largest covering roughly 23%. Sequencing input: blood. The TCR comes from a human donor in good health.

For the CDR3, the DNA is TGTGCCAGCAGTCAGCTTCCCCCAGGCAATCAGCCCCAGCATTTT. This codes for CASSQLPPGNQPQHF. V usage is TRBV6-1 and J usage is TRBJ1-5; D is undetermined. This CDR3 has 15 amino acids. Germline CDR1 reads MNHNS; CDR2 reads SASEGT. Trimming took 5 bases from V and 2 from J, leaving 13 bases between them.